This section outlines one TCR beta chain sequence together with its context. These data come from a study of blood T cell repertoires in COVID-19. About the study: Whether acute or convalescent, the COVID-19 samples came from the United States, Italy and Spain. The cDNA or gDNA used as material had been derived from T cells, B-cell-depleted T cells, or PBMCs.

Original handling: Estimation of nucleated cell counts relied on the amplification of reference gene primers. Here immunoSEQ multiplex PCR was the method, and the copy in TCRdb shows in-frame clones only, minus some. V and J calls and clone size are as listed in that table; D and trimming were resolved from the DNA. The repertoire holds about 60,000 clones, roughly nine tenths seen once, with roughly 9.1% in the top ten. The source material was peripheral blood. This sequence originates from a human donor with acute or convalescent COVID-19. The donor label of this sample is uncertain.

The DNA for the CDR3 is TGTGCCAGCAAATCGGTCGGGACAGGGGGCTATGGCTACACCTTC. As protein: CASKSVGTGGYGYTF. The J gene is TRBJ1-2, the V gene TRBV2; TRBD1 aligns across 11 bases. The CDR3 length is 15 residues. CDR1 SNHLY and CDR2 FYNNEI come from the germline V gene. Trimming cost V 7 bases and J 4 bases; bases outside gene matches: 8.